What follows describes a single T cell receptor (beta chain). Antigen specificity is unknown. These data come from a study of T cell responses to AZD1222 COVID-19 vaccine. Method: immunoSEQ multiplex PCR; TCRdb's copy keeps in-frame clones and lacks some. The sample shows 75,000 to 90,000 clones, 80% to 90% of them seen only once. V lost 7 bases, J lost 1 base, and 10 bases lay in between. CDR1 is MNHEY and CDR2 is SVGAGI in the germline V gene. The length of the CDR3 is 13 residues. General study points: Baseline seropositives among AZD1222 recipients totaled only five or six.

This chain uses TRBV6-5 with TRBJ1-1; D gene uncertain. The receptor comes from an adult who received the AZD1222 COVID-19 vaccine. Specimen: peripheral blood, collected 28 days after the second AZD1222 dose. CDR3 protein: CASITRQNTEAFF. In DNA form, the CDR3 reads TGTGCCAGCATTACCAGGCAGAACACTGAAGCTTTCTTT.